This TCR beta chain is from a study of shared clonotypes between healthy human individuals. This CDR3 comprises 14 residues. Germline assignment: CDR1 MDHEN and CDR2 SYDVKM. The V gene end was trimmed by 4 bases and the J gene end by 3 bases; junction bases not matched to a gene: 4. The table came from immunoSEQ multiplex PCR; TCRdb's copy has only in-frame clones and leaves some out. This table has roughly 2.1 million clones, roughly 91% appearing once. With regard to this clone: Different DNA sequences within this sample yield the same CDR3.

Positive CCR7 selection of CD45RO-negative cells yielded the naive CD8 cells, and terminally differentiated effector memory CD45RA+ cells were excluded. This clonotype was sampled from a man younger than 35 in good health. Some clones in this sample may be carry-over from other donors' samples. The genes are TRBV28 and TRBJ2-7, with 9 nucleotides matching TRBD1. The sequenced sample consisted of naive CD8+ T cells from PBMCs. The CDR3 here is CASSSRTGVYEQYF. DNA of the CDR3: TGTGCCAGCAGTTCCCGGACAGGGGTCTACGAGCAGTACTTC.